This is a list of T cell receptor beta chains from one sample in a study of cytomegalovirus exposure and HLA in healthy donors. The repertoire was sequenced with immunoSEQ multiplex PCR; TCRdb's copy has only in-frame clones and lacks some. In the table there are some 160,000 clones, more than 65% of which are singletons. The specimen sequenced was PBMCs. The origin of the receptors is a woman aged 30 to 39 in good health and CMV-seronegative. Both conserved end residues are part of each CDR3. D genes are given only for firm matches. The size field is filled for only some rows; it gives once, few, many or a size class.

j_call,cdr3_length,clone_size,d_call,v_call,cdr3_aa,cdr3_nt
TRBJ1-1,15,few,.,TRBV6-1,CASSEARGMNTEAFF,TGTGCCAGCAGTGAAGCGCGGGGCATGAACACTGAAGCTTTCTTT
TRBJ1-4,12,.,TRBD1,TRBV6-1,CAVQGTNEKLFF,TGTGCCGTACAGGGGACAAATGAAAAACTGTTTTTT
TRBJ2-7,11,.,.,TRBV27,CASSLRYEQYF,TGTGCCAGCAGTTTGAGGTACGAGCAGTACTTC
TRBJ2-7,13,.,TRBD2,TRBV7-3,CASSLAGRNEQYF,TGTGCCAGCAGCCTGGCCGGGAGGAACGAGCAGTACTTC
TRBJ1-5,18,.,.,TRBV4-1,CASSLYPLQVGSNQPQHF,TGCGCCAGCAGCCTTTACCCATTACAGGTGGGCAGCAATCAGCCCCAGCATTTT
TRBJ2-1,15,.,.,TRBV28,CASSRIEAGYNEQFF,TGTGCCAGCAGCCGGATTGAGGCGGGATACAATGAGCAGTTCTTC
TRBJ2-2,15,.,.,TRBV9,CASTNLQGHTGELFF,TGTGCCAGCACCAACCTACAGGGACACACCGGGGAGCTGTTTTTT
TRBJ2-4,14,.,.,TRBV11-1,CASSPPRGKNIQYF,TGTGCCAGCAGCCCTCCCAGGGGCAAAAACATTCAGTACTTC
TRBJ2-3,12,.,.,TRBV6-5,CASSPGGGTQYF,TGTGCCAGCAGTCCCGGCGGCGGTACGCAGTATTTT
TRBJ1-2,12,.,.,TRBV18,CASSFGQRGYTF,TGTGCCAGCTCATTCGGACAGAGGGGCTACACCTTC
TRBJ2-1,16,.,TRBD2,TRBV4-3,CASSPRGTSGYNEQFF,TGCGCCAGCAGCCCCCGGGGGACTAGCGGGTACAATGAGCAGTTCTTC
TRBJ2-2,13,few,TRBD2,TRBV9,CASSVERGAGLFF,TGTGCCAGCAGCGTAGAGCGGGGGGCAGGGCTGTTTTTT
TRBJ2-7,15,.,TRBD2,TRBV2,CASSPGLAGVGEQYF,TGTGCCAGCAGCCCCGGACTAGCGGGAGTAGGCGAGCAGTACTTC
TRBJ2-5,15,.,TRBD2,TRBV9,CASTRMGLAEETQYF,TGTGCCAGCACCCGGATGGGACTAGCGGAAGAGACCCAGTACTTC
TRBJ2-1,13,.,TRBD2,TRBV7-9,CASSPGLAGEQFF,TGTGCCAGCAGCCCTGGACTAGCGGGTGAGCAGTTCTTC
TRBJ2-5,14,once,TRBD1,TRBV5-1,CASSATGGQETQYF,TGCGCCAGCAGCGCGACAGGGGGCCAAGAGACCCAGTACTTC
TRBJ1-2,15,.,.,TRBV6-5,CASRLAAGANYGYTF,TGTGCCAGCAGACTTGCAGCAGGGGCTAACTATGGCTACACCTTC
TRBJ1-1,16,.,TRBD1,TRBV7-2,CASSLYGQGGDTEAFF,TGTGCCAGCAGCTTGTACGGACAGGGAGGGGACACTGAAGCTTTCTTT
TRBJ2-7,16,.,TRBD2,TRBV2,CASSSMAGEGWYEQYF,TGTGCCAGCTCCAGTATGGCGGGAGAAGGTTGGTACGAGCAGTACTTC
TRBJ2-7,15,.,.,TRBV28,CASSLGRQPLYEQYF,TGTGCCAGCAGTTTGGGCCGCCAGCCTCTCTACGAGCAGTACTTC
TRBJ2-7,15,few,TRBD2,TRBV5-6,CASSLELAGVYEQYF,TGTGCCAGCAGCTTGGAACTAGCGGGGGTGTACGAGCAGTACTTC
TRBJ2-1,15,.,TRBD2,TRBV6-5,CASSSSLAGGNEQFF,TGTGCCAGCAGTAGCTCACTAGCGGGAGGGAATGAGCAGTTCTTC
TRBJ1-1,13,.,.,TRBV6-5,CASSYDEYTEAFF,TGTGCCAGCAGTTACGATGAGTACACTGAAGCTTTCTTT